The rows below give T cell receptor beta chains drawn from one sample of a study of response to subunit inactivated influenza vaccine. TCRdb processed the RT-PCR reads anew with MiXCR; each CDR3 protein has one entry. The sample gives roughly 780,000 distinct CDR3 sequences, about 18% of which show up once; 11% is in the top ten. The sequencing used PBMCs from blood, collected around 5 days after vaccination. The receptor set was obtained from a man aged 50 to 59 who received an inactivated influenza vaccine. The CDR3 runs from the conserved cysteine through the conserved F or W. Clone size is shown for a subset of rows, as once, few, many or a class of expanded clone.

J gene,clone size,V gene,CDR3 protein
TRBJ2-2,once,TRBV11-3,CASSANSNTGELFF
TRBJ1-1,few,TRBV29-1,CSVEVSPVTMAEAFF
TRBJ2-7,few,TRBV20-1,CSARRGSYYEQYF
TRBJ2-1,few,TRBV6-2/TRBV6-3,CASSYGGGGAYNEQFF
TRBJ2-5,-,TRBV20-1,CSARDDRGRRETQYF
TRBJ2-3,many,TRBV20-1,CSARAGGITDTQYF
TRBJ1-4,-,TRBV3-1,CASSQGAGGVEKLFF
TRBJ2-3,few,TRBV7-2,CASSLPGRLTDTQYF
TRBJ2-1,-,TRBV6-2/TRBV6-3,CASRPRDIPNEQFF
TRBJ2-5,few,TRBV6-1,CASSQPGLEETQYF
TRBJ2-7,-,TRBV5-1,CASCAIRGYEQYF
TRBJ1-5,few,TRBV6-2/TRBV6-3,CASTAYRDNQPQHF
TRBJ1-1,-,TRBV6-2/TRBV6-3,CASSYTFMNTEAFF
TRBJ2-3,few,TRBV10-3,CATLGGGASDTQYF
TRBJ2-7,-,TRBV20-1,CSARPGSLEQYF
TRBJ1-2,many,TRBV5-1,CASSPGQGVNYGYTF
TRBJ1-5,many,TRBV24-1,CATSQAGNQPQHF
TRBJ1-1,few,TRBV20-1,CSARDGGFTEAFF
TRBJ2-7,many,TRBV4-3,CASSQDFMGTYEQYF
TRBJ1-1,-,TRBV29-1,CSVGTPGRWTEAFF
TRBJ2-5,few,TRBV4-3,CASSQGFGGPQETQYF
TRBJ2-2,-,TRBV7-9,CASAPREAGELFF
TRBJ2-7,-,TRBV15,CATSRDGPGAREQYF
TRBJ2-6,few,TRBV15,CATSSNIGVSGANVLTF
TRBJ1-2,many,TRBV25-1,CASSEHRDYGYTF
TRBJ1-6,few,TRBV6-5,CASSSGTGGYSPLHF
TRBJ2-2,-,TRBV5-5,CASSYQRGFTGELFF
TRBJ2-1,many,TRBV7-2,CASSPRGLAGYNEQFF
TRBJ2-3,-,TRBV20-1,CSAIASGSQTDTQYF
TRBJ2-7,many,TRBV7-2,CASSFSVHEQYF
TRBJ2-1,many,TRBV6-5,CASSYSPGTGGAYNEQFF
TRBJ2-7,few,TRBV7-6,CASSVTSGGSYEQYF
TRBJ2-1,-,TRBV20-1,CSAIRLAGGPNNEQFF
TRBJ2-1,-,TRBV7-8,CASSFEGPGGNEQFF
TRBJ1-1,-,TRBV19,CASSIAVMDTEAFF
TRBJ2-2,-,TRBV5-1,CASSLGGASTGELFF